A single sample is the source of the 12 T cell receptor beta chains below, sequenced in a study of T-cell reconstitution after alpha-beta-depleted transplantation in children. This sample's TCRbeta library carried unique molecular identifier barcodes. From the PCR reads, TCRdb called clonotypes with MiXCR, one entry per CDR3 protein. The data contain some 400,000 distinct CDR3 sequences, 20% of them seen just once; the ten biggest clones take up 3.8%. Sequenced material: PBMCs from the stem cell graft donor, taken from the stem cell graft. These receptors were collected from a human donor who donated a stem cell graft to a child with acute myeloid leukemia.

A few counts support this clonotype. This chain joins TRBV20-1 and TRBJ2-1; D remains ambiguous. This CDR3 is 11 amino acids long. Germline assignment: CDR1 DFQATT and CDR2 SNEGSKA (reference sequence). The germline V and J ends were trimmed by 6 bases and 1 base, with 4 bases remaining between them. CDR3 region: CSALSYNEQFF. The DNA for the CDR3 is TGCAGTGCCCTGTCCTACAATGAGCAGTTCTTC.

The chain recombines TRBV12-3 or TRBV12-4 with TRBJ2-5; perhaps TRBD2 as D (5 bases). V dropped 5 bases and J dropped 5 bases, with 18 bases sitting between them. CDR3 length: 15 amino acids. The CDR3 region is CASSRATGSRETQYF. DNA for the CDR3: TGTGCCAGCAGTCGGGCGACGGGGAGTCGGGAGACCCAGTACTTC.

This clonotype was picked up a small number of times. The V call is TRBV20-1, the J call TRBJ1-2, with D perhaps matching TRBD1 (5 bases). Germline CDR1 and CDR2: DFQATT and SNEGSKA (reference sequence). The CDR3 is made up of 15 amino acids. V dropped 0 bases and J dropped 3 bases, with 14 bases sitting between them. CDR3 in DNA: TGCAGTGCTAGAGATGGCGACAGAGTCCACTATGGCTACACCTTC. Its translation: CSARDGDRVHYGYTF.

This clonotype was counted ten times or more. The chain links TRBV24-1 to TRBJ2-3, with a weak D call TRBD2 (6 bases). V lost 0 bases and J 1 base, leaving 10 bases between the germline ends. Per the germline V gene, CDR1 is KGHDR and CDR2 is SFDVKD. This CDR3 has 16 residues. CDR3 sequence: CATSDLWEEGTDTQYF. The CDR3 coding sequence is TGTGCCACCAGTGATTTGTGGGAGGAGGGCACAGATACGCAGTATTTT.

This clonotype was counted at least ten times. V usage is TRBV20-1 and J usage is TRBJ2-3; D may be TRBD2 (5 bases). V was clipped by 0 bases and J by 0 bases, with 7 bases between them. Germline CDR1 reads DFQATT; CDR2 reads SNEGSKA (reference sequence). This CDR3 comprises 14 residues. This CDR3 is CSARDGMSTDTQYF. The CDR3 DNA is TGCAGTGCTAGAGACGGGATGAGCACAGATACGCAGTATTTT.

The rearrangement links TRBV24-1 to TRBJ2-5; TRBD1 matches 9 bases. This CDR3 comprises 18 residues. After removal of 3 bases from V and 3 bases from J, the junction contained 13 bases not matched to a gene. In germline, CDR1 is KGHDR, CDR2 SFDVKD. CDR3: CATSDPLWDRVDKETQYF. The CDR3 nucleotides are TGTGCCACCAGTGATCCCCTATGGGACAGGGTCGATAAAGAGACCCAGTACTTC.

This clonotype was found many times. V and J are TRBV10-3 and TRBJ2-1; 9 bases agree with TRBD2. This CDR3 contains 14 residues. With V trimmed by 8 bases and J by 9 bases, 11 bases remained unmatched. In germline, CDR1 is ENHRY, CDR2 SYGVKD. CDR3: CAIQVGAGGGEQFF. CDR3 coding DNA: TGTGCCATCCAGGTAGGAGCGGGAGGTGGTGAGCAGTTCTTC.

The sample holds a few counts of this clonotype. The chain uses TRBV12-3 or TRBV12-4 and TRBJ2-1; D is unclear. The V gene lost 3 bases and the J gene lost 5 bases, with 8 bases spanning the gap. The CDR3 loop spans 13 amino acids. The CDR3 DNA sequence: TGTGCCAGCAGTTTTCCGGAGAACAATGAGCAGTTCTTC. Amino acid sequence: CASSFPENNEQFF.

This clonotype has a handful of counts. The chain links TRBV5-1 to TRBJ2-1, with 7 positions matching TRBD1. V was pared by 3 bases and J by 3 bases, with 9 bases of the junction left unmatched. The CDR3 totals 16 residues. Germline assignment: CDR1 SGHRS and CDR2 YFSETQ. The CDR3 protein is CASSSEPGQFYNEQFF. The CDR3 DNA sequence: TGCGCCAGCAGCTCGGAACCGGGACAGTTCTACAATGAGCAGTTCTTC.

The chain joins TRBV5-1 to TRBJ1-5, with 8 bases that match TRBD1. The CDR3 has 16 residues. Per germline, CDR1 SGHRS and CDR2 YFSETQ. The trim removed 3 bases at V and 5 bases at J, leaving 10 bases unmatched. The CDR3, as DNA: TGCGCCAGCAGCTCCCATCCAGGGGGCGGTCATCAGCCCCAGCATTTT. It yields the protein CASSSHPGGGHQPQHF. The complete variable domain, with remaining parts taken from reference TRBV5-1 and TRBJ1-5, reads KAGVTQTPRYLIKTRGQQVTLSCSPISGHRSVSWYQQTPGQGLQFLFEYFSETQRNKGNFPGRFSGRQFSNSRSEMNVSTLELGDSALYLCASSSHPGGGHQPQHFGDGTRLSIL.

The DNA for the CDR3 is TGCGCCAGCAGGCCGGACGGAGTGAATGAAAAACTGTTTTTT. Translation: CASRPDGVNEKLFF. This chain links TRBV5-1 with TRBJ1-4; D not resolved. The CDR3 runs 14 residues. Deletions cut 5 bases from V and 5 bases from J, with 13 bases between. Germline CDR1 and CDR2: SGHRS and YFSETQ. Filled out from reference TRBV5-1 and TRBJ1-4, the complete variable domain reads KAGVTQTPRYLIKTRGQQVTLSCSPISGHRSVSWYQQTPGQGLQFLFEYFSETQRNKGNFPGRFSGRQFSNSRSEMNVSTLELGDSALYLCASRPDGVNEKLFFGSGTQLSVL.

This chain uses TRBV7-9 with TRBJ1-4, with 8 bases identical to TRBD1. Germline assignment: CDR1 SEHNR and CDR2 FQNEAQ (reference sequence). The CDR3 is 15 residues long. V lost 11 bases, J lost 4 bases, and 12 bases stayed unmatched. Here the CDR3 DNA reads TGTGCCGGACAACCCCGGACAGGGAGTAATGAAAAACTGTTTTTT. It encodes CAGQPRTGSNEKLFF.